This TCR beta chain was sequenced for a study of cytomegalovirus exposure and HLA in healthy donors. Study-wide points: Sequencing likely caused a cluster of highly shared sequence variants. When presence/absence was analysed, sequencing depth was taken to be roughly uniform across donors. The Asian-associated ancestry cluster reportedly had fewer N-insertions than the approximately 700-donor mean in a later analysis.

Worth noting for this clone: Its cognate antigen is unknown.

Amplification used 60 Vbeta primers and 13 Jbeta primers. Clones were sequenced by immunoSEQ multiplex PCR, and TCRdb holds only the in-frame ones, with some missing. The sample gives 75,000 to 90,000 clones, roughly a tenth of which show up once; approximately 25% is in the top ten. This CDR3 is built from 16 residues. Trimming at V came to 2 bases and at J to 1 base, leaving 4 bases not matched to a gene. CDR1 and CDR2 from the germline V gene are SGHAT and FQNNGV. This receptor was identified in a man in his 60s in good health and CMV-seropositive. Material: PBMCs. V is TRBV11-2 and J is TRBJ2-2, with 7 bases that match TRBD1. Here the CDR3 DNA reads TGTGCCAGCAGCTTATTGGGGACAGAGAACACCGGGGAGCTGTTTTTT. It specifies CASSLLGTENTGELFF.